One sample yielded the 26 T cell receptor beta chains listed below, sequenced in a study of T-cell reconstitution after alpha-beta-depleted transplantation in children. Unique molecular identifiers tagged the TCRbeta library. TCRdb processed the PCR reads anew with MiXCR; each CDR3 protein has one entry. The sample records some 640,000 distinct CDR3 sequences, roughly 15% being singletons. This material consisted of PBMCs from the stem cell graft donor, taken from the stem cell graft. Receptors originate from a human donor who donated a stem cell graft to a child with acute myeloid leukemia.

The chain uses TRBV12-3 or TRBV12-4 and TRBJ2-5, with 8 bases matching TRBD1. CDR3 length: 14 amino acids. J lost 5 bases, V lost 6 bases, and 8 bases had no gene match. CDR3 sequence reads: CASSLDRGEETQYF. The DNA of the CDR3 is TGTGCCAGCAGCCTTGACAGGGGAGAGGAGACCCAGTACTTC.

As regards this clonotype: Compared with germline, one end of the junction differs, possibly owing to a read error. This rearrangement joins TRBV7-3 to TRBJ2-2; perhaps D is TRBD1 or TRBD2 (5 bases each). CDR3 length: 16 amino acids. The germline V gene encodes CDR1 SGHTA and CDR2 FQGTGA. CDR3 bases: TGTGCCAGCAGCCAATCGGCAGATGCTGACACCGGGGACCTGTTTTTT. Protein sequence: CASSQSADADTGDLFF.

The V gene is TRBV7-2, the J gene TRBJ2-7; D is perhaps TRBD1 (6 bases). The germline gives CDR1 SGHTA, CDR2 FQGNSA. V was shortened by 5 bases and J by 7 bases, with 24 bases between the two germline ends. The CDR3 is made up of 16 amino acids. The CDR3 loop reads CASSVNQQGRLQEQYF. CDR3 DNA sequence: TGTGCCAGCAGCGTCAACCAACAGGGACGACTACAAGAGCAGTACTTC.

This clonotype was recorded many times. The V and J genes are TRBV20-1 and TRBJ2-3; TRBD1 aligns across 9 bases. After removal of 8 bases from V and 6 bases from J, the junction contained 9 bases not matched to a gene. Germline V gene sequence: CDR1 DFQATT, CDR2 SNEGSKA (reference sequence). The CDR3 length is 13 residues. CDR3 amino acids: CSRSGQGWDTQYF. The CDR3 nucleotides are TGCAGTCGATCGGGACAGGGCTGGGATACGCAGTATTTT.

Comment on this clonotype: A much larger clone differs by one base, so this may be a read error. The J gene is TRBJ1-5, the V gene TRBV9; TRBD1 might be the D (5 bases). Looked up from germline, CDR1 is SGDLS and CDR2 is YYNGEE. The germline V and J ends were trimmed by 4 bases and 3 bases, with 14 bases remaining between them. The CDR3 runs 15 residues. In DNA form, the CDR3 reads TGTGCCAGCAGCATAGATGGGGGGTCCAATCAGCCCCAGCATTTT. The encoded protein is CASSIDGGSNQPQHF.

Worth noting for this clonotype: No conserved phenylalanine or tryptophan is present at the end of the CDR3, so a read error is the likely explanation. The rearrangement joins TRBV7-2 to TRBJ2-7; 13 bases fit TRBD2. CDR1 is SGHTA, CDR2 FQGNSA, per germline. J lost 2 bases, V lost 3 bases, and 4 bases had no gene match. The CDR3 has 16 amino acids. For the CDR3, the DNA is TGTGCCAGCAGCTTCCTGACTAGCGGGGGGACCTACGAGCAGTACTCC. Translation: CASSFLTSGGTYEQYS.

The rearrangement uses TRBV7-2 and TRBJ2-7; 9 bases are a match to TRBD1. The germline V gene has CDR1 SGHTA and CDR2 FQGNSA. CDR3 size: 14 residues. J was trimmed by 6 bases and V by 8 bases; bases with no gene match: 11. The CDR3 DNA is TGTGCCAGCCGTGGGACAGGGCATTTGGGCGAGCAGTACTTC. Translating it yields CASRGTGHLGEQYF.

V is TRBV7-6 and J is TRBJ2-1; the D is unclear. This CDR3 spans 15 amino acids. CDR1 is SGHVS and CDR2 is FNYEAQ in the germline V gene. V lost 0 bases, J lost 3 bases, and 9 bases lay in between. The CDR3 sequence: CASSLARNLYNEQFF. CDR3 coding DNA: TGTGCCAGCAGCTTAGCAAGGAACCTCTACAATGAGCAGTTCTTC.

Concerning this clonotype: This may be a read error: a much more frequent sequence differs by one nucleotide. The rearrangement uses TRBV20-1 and TRBJ2-7; no clear D gene. Germline V gene lookup returns CDR1 DFQATT and CDR2 SNEGSKA (reference sequence). CDR3 size: 13 residues. Here the CDR3 reads CSARHSNSYEQHF. DNA for the CDR3: TGCAGTGCTAGACACAGTAACTCCTACGAGCAGCACTTC.

The rearrangement joins TRBV7-2 to TRBJ2-2; TRBD1 might be the D (5 bases). The V gene's germline CDR1 is SGHTA and CDR2 FQGNSA. The V gene lost 6 bases and the J gene lost 2 bases, with 13 bases spanning the gap. The CDR3 loop spans 15 amino acids. CDR3 DNA: TGTGCCAGCAGTCAGGACACGACCAACACCGGGGAGCTGTTTTTT. It codes for CASSQDTTNTGELFF.

The rearrangement joins TRBV10-3 to TRBJ1-2; TRBD1 is a possible D gene (5 bases). The CDR3 is 15 residues long. The V end lost 4 bases, the J end lost 2 bases, and 14 bases lay between the germline ends. Germline CDR1 ENHRY, CDR2 SYGVKD. The CDR3, as DNA: TGTGCCATCAGTGGGGAGGGGACGGTGAACTATGGCTACACCTTC. Its protein product is CAISGEGTVNYGYTF.

About this clonotype: Since a much larger clone is just one base distant, this may be a read error. The chain carries TRBV6-1 and TRBJ2-7; 7 nucleotides line up with TRBD1. Germline V gives CDR1 MNHNS, CDR2 SASEGT. This CDR3 is built from 15 residues. V lost 6 bases to trimming and J lost 4 bases; unmatched junction nucleotides: 12. The CDR3 loop reads CASRNTGTAIYEQYV. The CDR3 DNA reads TGTGCCAGCAGGAATACCGGGACAGCGATTTACGAGCAGTACGTC.

This clonotype was observed many times. The chain is built from TRBV6-4 and TRBJ2-1; D is ambiguous. V was shortened by 6 bases and J by 0 bases, with 12 bases between the two germline ends. There are 15 residues in the CDR3. From germline, CDR1 is MRHNA and CDR2 SNTAGT. In DNA form, the CDR3 reads TGTGCCAGCAGCGCCGGACCAAGCTCCTACAATGAGCAGTTCTTC. Translated: CASSAGPSSYNEQFF.

Concerning this clonotype: A junction end diverges from the germline sequence, so it may reflect a read error. This rearrangement joins TRBV7-2 to TRBJ1-1; TRBD1 might be the D (5 bases). Germline V lookup: CDR1 SGHTA, CDR2 FQGNSA. This CDR3 comprises 14 residues. The CDR3 DNA sequence: TGTGCCAGGAGCTTAGCCAGGGCAGGGACTGAAGCTTTCTTT. Translation: CARSLARAGTEAFF.

This clonotype was picked up many times. This sequence joins TRBV7-2 and TRBJ2-4; 7 bases line up with TRBD1. The germline V gene has CDR1 SGHTA and CDR2 FQGNSA. Trimming took 5 bases from V and 1 from J; bases not matched to a gene: 2. This CDR3 contains 14 residues. The CDR3 coding sequence is TGTGCCAGCAGCAGACAGGGTGCCAAAAACATTCAGTACTTC. It specifies CASSRQGAKNIQYF.

There are many counts of this clonotype. The rearrangement joins TRBV20-1 to TRBJ2-3; TRBD2 might be the D (6 bases). This CDR3 comprises 18 residues. V was trimmed by 0 bases and J by 1 base, leaving 20 bases between them. CDR1 and CDR2 (germline): DFQATT, SNEGSKA (reference sequence). CDR3 sequence (DNA): TGCAGTGCTAGAGATCGACGGTTTAATGAGCGGGGCACAGATACGCAGTATTTT. Residues: CSARDRRFNERGTDTQYF.

This clonotype was counted ten times or more. This chain connects TRBV12-3 or TRBV12-4 to TRBJ2-5; a weak D match, TRBD1 (6 bases). The CDR3 extends over 14 amino acids. V dropped 5 bases and J dropped 5 bases, with 15 bases sitting between them. DNA of the CDR3: TGTGCCAGCAGTCCGACAGGCGGGTGGGAGACCCAGTACTTC. Translating it yields CASSPTGGWETQYF.

The chain joins TRBV27 to TRBJ1-1; maybe TRBD1 (5 bases). The CDR3 length is 13 residues. Germline V lookup: CDR1 MNHEY, CDR2 SMNVEV (reference sequence). V was trimmed by 1 base and J by 6 bases, leaving 9 bases between them. The CDR3 region has the DNA TGTGCCAGCAGTTTATGGGGGGGGGCTGAAGCTTTCTTT. It translates to CASSLWGGAEAFF.

In its sample, this clonotype was seen a few times. The chain uses TRBV7-9 and TRBJ2-3, with TRBD1 matching over 10 bases. The CDR3 length is 15 residues. Germline CDR1 SEHNR, CDR2 FQNEAQ (reference sequence). With 3 bases clipped from V and 3 bases from J, the junction kept 3 bases outside the gene matches. The DNA for the CDR3 is TGTGCCAGCAGCTTCAGGACAGGGGGTACAGATACGCAGTATTTT. It specifies CASSFRTGGTDTQYF.

This clonotype was detected ten times or more. The chain joins TRBV6-6 to TRBJ2-3; 7 bases match TRBD1. CDR3 size: 12 residues. Germline lookup yields CDR1 MNHNY and CDR2 SVGAGI (reference sequence). After removal of 10 bases from V and 7 bases from J, the junction contained 8 bases not matched to a gene. CDR3 in amino acids: CATDDRDNTQYF. The CDR3 region has the DNA TGTGCCACTGACGACAGGGACAATACGCAGTATTTT.

This clonotype was counted ten times or more. This chain links TRBV29-1 with TRBJ1-2, with D maybe TRBD1 (6 bases). The CDR3 is 12 residues long. CDR1 and CDR2 (germline): SQVTM, ANQGSEA. V lost 3 bases and J 8 bases, leaving 13 bases between the germline ends. CDR3 in DNA: TGCAGCGTTGATTCGGGGGCGCGCGGCTACACCTTC. This gives the protein CSVDSGARGYTF.

The V and J genes are TRBV28 and TRBJ2-5, with D hard to call. CDR1 is MDHEN, CDR2 SYDVKM, per germline. V lost 7 bases, J lost 2 bases, and 17 bases lay in between. The CDR3 is 15 amino acids. The CDR3 DNA sequence: TGTGCCAGCACAAAATTTATGGTGACTCAAGAGACCCAGTACTTC. Its protein product is CASTKFMVTQETQYF.

This clonotype was recorded at least ten times. This rearrangement joins TRBV5-6 to TRBJ1-5, with 8 bases that match TRBD1. This CDR3 is 14 amino acids long. J gave up 6 bases and V 4 bases, and 6 bases lay outside the gene matches. Germline V gene lookup returns CDR1 SGHDT and CDR2 YYEEEE. Here the CDR3 DNA reads TGTGCCAGCAGCCCTGGACAGGGCGGTCAGCCCCAGCATTTT. It is translated as CASSPGQGGQPQHF.

The rearrangement joins TRBV7-3 to TRBJ2-1; 9 bases align to TRBD2. V gave up 2 bases and J gave up 7 bases; unmatched junction bases: 9. The germline V gene encodes CDR1 SGHTA and CDR2 FQGTGA. The CDR3 consists of 16 residues. CDR3 protein: CASSLQGGGVPNEQFF. CDR3 bases: TGTGCCAGCAGCTTACAGGGCGGGGGGGTGCCAAATGAGCAGTTCTTC.

The V gene is TRBV20-1, the J gene TRBJ2-1; possibly TRBD1 for D (6 bases). Trimming removed 5 bases at V and 14 bases at J, with 7 bases between. CDR3 length: 8 residues. Germline values: CDR1 DFQATT, CDR2 SNEGSKA (reference sequence). The CDR3 loop reads CSAPGEFF. The CDR3 DNA reads TGCAGTGCTCCAGGGGAGTTCTTC.

This clonotype was seen repeatedly, ten times or more. The J gene is TRBJ2-1, the V gene TRBV20-1, with 7 nucleotides matching TRBD1. The CDR3 runs 15 residues. The germline V gene has CDR1 DFQATT and CDR2 SNEGSKA (reference sequence). Losses at the gene ends were 4 bases for V and 7 bases for J; bases not matched to a gene: 13. CDR3 sequence (DNA): TGCAGTGCTACCGATCCGGGACAGTCAGGGAATGAGCAGTTCTTC. Protein product: CSATDPGQSGNEQFF.